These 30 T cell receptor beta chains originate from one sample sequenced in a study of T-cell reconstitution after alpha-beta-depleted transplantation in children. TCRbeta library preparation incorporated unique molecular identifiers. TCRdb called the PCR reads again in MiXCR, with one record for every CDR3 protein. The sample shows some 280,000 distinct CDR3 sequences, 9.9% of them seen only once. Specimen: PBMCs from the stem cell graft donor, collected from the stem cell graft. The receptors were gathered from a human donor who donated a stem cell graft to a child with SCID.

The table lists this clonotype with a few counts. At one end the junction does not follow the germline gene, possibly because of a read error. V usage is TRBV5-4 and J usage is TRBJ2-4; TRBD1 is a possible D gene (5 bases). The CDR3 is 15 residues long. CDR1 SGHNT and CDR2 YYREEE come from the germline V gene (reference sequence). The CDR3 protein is CASSLGEAGKTIQYF. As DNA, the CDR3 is TGTGCCAGCAGCTTGGGGGAAGCAGGGAAAACCATTCAGTACTTC. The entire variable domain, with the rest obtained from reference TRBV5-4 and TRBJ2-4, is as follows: ETGVTQSPTHLIKTRGQQVTLRCSSQSGHNTVSWYQQALGQGPQFIFQYYREEENGRGNFPPRFSGLQFPNYSSELNVNALELDDSALYLCASSLGEAGKTIQYFGAGTRLSVL.

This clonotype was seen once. CDR3 residues: CASSTARDGGPYEQYF. CDR3 sequence (DNA): TGCGCCAGCAGCACGGCCCGGGACGGGGGACCGTACGAGCAGTACTTC. The chain combines TRBV5-1 with TRBJ2-7; TRBD2 is a possible D gene (6 bases). This CDR3 contains 16 residues. V lost 4 bases and J lost 4, with 21 bases in between. CDR1 is SGHRS, CDR2 YFSETQ, per germline.

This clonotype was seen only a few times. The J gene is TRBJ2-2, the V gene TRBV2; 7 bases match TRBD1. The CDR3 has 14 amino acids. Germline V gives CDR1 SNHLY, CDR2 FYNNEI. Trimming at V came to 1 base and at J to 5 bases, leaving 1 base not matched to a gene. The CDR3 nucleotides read TGTGCCAGCAGTGAAGTACAGGGGACCGGGGAGCTGTTTTTT. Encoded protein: CASSEVQGTGELFF.

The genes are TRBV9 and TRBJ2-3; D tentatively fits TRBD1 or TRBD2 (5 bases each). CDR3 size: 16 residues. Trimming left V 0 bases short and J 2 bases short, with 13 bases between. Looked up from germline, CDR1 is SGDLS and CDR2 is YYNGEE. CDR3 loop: CASSVGWDLNTDTQYF. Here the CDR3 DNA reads TGTGCCAGCAGCGTAGGGTGGGACCTAAACACAGATACGCAGTATTTT.

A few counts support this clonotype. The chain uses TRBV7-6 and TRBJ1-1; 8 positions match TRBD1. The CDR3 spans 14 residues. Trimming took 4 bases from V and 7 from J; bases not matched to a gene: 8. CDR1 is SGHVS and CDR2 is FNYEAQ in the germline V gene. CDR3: CASSSPGQAHEAFF. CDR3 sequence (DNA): TGTGCCAGCAGCTCCCCGGGACAGGCGCATGAAGCTTTCTTT.

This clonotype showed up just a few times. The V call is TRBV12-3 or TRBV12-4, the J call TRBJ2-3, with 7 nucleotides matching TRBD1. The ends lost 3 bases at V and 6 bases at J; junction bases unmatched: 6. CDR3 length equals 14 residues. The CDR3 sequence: CASSFLTGTDTQYF. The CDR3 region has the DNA TGTGCCAGCAGTTTTCTGACAGGGACGGATACGCAGTATTTT.

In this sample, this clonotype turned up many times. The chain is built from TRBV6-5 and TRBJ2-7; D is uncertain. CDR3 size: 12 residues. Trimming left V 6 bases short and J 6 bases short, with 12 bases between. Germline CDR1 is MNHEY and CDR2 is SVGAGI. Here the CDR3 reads CASRWGGGEQYF. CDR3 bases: TGTGCCAGCAGATGGGGTGGTGGCGAGCAGTACTTC.

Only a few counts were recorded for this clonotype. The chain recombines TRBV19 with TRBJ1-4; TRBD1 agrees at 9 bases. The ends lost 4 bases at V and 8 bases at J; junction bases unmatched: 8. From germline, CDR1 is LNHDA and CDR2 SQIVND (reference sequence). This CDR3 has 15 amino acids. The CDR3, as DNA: TGTGCCAGTAGTAGATGGACAGGGGCGGAAGAAAAACTGTTTTTT. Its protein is CASSRWTGAEEKLFF.

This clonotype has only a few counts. Here the CDR3 DNA reads TGTGCCAGCAGGCCCGGGACAGTAACCTACGAGCAGTACTTC. Its translation is CASRPGTVTYEQYF. The chain is built from TRBV28 and TRBJ2-7; 7 positions agree with TRBD1. There are 14 residues in the CDR3. Per germline, CDR1 MDHEN and CDR2 SYDVKM. With V trimmed by 6 bases and J by 2 bases, 7 bases remained unmatched.

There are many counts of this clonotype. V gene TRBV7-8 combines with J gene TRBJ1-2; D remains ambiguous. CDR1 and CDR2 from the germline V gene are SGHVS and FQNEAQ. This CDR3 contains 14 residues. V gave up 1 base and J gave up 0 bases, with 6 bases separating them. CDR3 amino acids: CASSLENPNYGYTF. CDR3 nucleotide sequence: TGTGCCAGCAGCTTAGAAAATCCTAACTATGGCTACACCTTC.

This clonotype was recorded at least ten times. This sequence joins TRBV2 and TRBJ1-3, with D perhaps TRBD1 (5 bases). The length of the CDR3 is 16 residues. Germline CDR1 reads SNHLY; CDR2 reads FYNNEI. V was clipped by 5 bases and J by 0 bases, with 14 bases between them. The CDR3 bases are TGTGCCAGCAGTTACTGGACGGGGACCTCTGGAAACACCATATATTTT. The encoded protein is CASSYWTGTSGNTIYF.

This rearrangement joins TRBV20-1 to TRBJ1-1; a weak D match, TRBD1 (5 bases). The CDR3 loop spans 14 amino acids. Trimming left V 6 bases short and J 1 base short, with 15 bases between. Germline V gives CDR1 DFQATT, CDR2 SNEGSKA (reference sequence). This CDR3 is CSAKPQEWNTEAFF. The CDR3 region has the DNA TGCAGTGCCAAACCACAGGAGTGGAACACTGAAGCTTTCTTT.

The CDR3 is CAISGRRASMNTEAFF. The CDR3 region has the DNA TGTGCCATCAGTGGGAGGAGAGCTTCGATGAACACTGAAGCTTTCTTT. This chain joins TRBV10-3 and TRBJ1-1, with no clear D. In germline, CDR1 is ENHRY, CDR2 SYGVKD. The CDR3 totals 16 residues. Trimming removed 4 bases at V and 0 bases at J, with 15 bases between.

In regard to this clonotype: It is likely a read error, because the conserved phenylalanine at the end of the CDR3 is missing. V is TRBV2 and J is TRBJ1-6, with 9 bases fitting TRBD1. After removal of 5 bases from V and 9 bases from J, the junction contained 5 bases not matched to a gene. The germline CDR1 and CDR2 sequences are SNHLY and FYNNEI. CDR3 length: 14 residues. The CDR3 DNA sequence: TGTGCCAGCAGTACCGGGACAGGGAGTTCACCCCTCCACCTT. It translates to CASSTGTGSSPLHL.

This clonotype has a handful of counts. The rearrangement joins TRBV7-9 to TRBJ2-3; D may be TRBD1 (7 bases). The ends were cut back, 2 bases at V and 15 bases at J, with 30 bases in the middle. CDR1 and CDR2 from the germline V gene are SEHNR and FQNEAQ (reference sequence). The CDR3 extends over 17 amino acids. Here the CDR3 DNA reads TGTGCCAGCAGCTTATATTCCGACAGGGACTTCACAGATACGCGTTATTTT. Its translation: CASSLYSDRDFTDTRYF.

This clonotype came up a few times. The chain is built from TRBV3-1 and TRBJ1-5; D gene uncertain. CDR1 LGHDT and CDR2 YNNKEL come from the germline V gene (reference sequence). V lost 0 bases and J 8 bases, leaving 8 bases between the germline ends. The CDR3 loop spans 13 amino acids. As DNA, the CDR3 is TGTGCCAGCAGCCAAGATTGGTCGGAGCCCCAGCATTTT. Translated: CASSQDWSEPQHF.

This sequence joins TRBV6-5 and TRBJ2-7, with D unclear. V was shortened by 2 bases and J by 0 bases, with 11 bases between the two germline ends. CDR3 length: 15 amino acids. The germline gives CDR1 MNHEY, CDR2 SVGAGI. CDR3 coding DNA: TGTGCCAGCAGTTACCCGGCCTACAGCTCCTACGAGCAGTACTTC. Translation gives CASSYPAYSSYEQYF.

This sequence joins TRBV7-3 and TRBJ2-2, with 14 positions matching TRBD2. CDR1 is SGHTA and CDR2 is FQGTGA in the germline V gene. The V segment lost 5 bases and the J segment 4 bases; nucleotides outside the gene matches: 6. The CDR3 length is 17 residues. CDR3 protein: CASSPTSGGAITGELFF. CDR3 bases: TGTGCCAGCAGCCCGACTAGCGGGGGGGCCATCACCGGGGAGCTGTTTTTT.

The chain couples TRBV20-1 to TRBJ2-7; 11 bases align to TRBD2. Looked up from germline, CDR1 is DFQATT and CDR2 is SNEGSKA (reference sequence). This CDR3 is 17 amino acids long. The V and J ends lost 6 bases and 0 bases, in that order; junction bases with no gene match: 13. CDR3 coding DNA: TGCAGTGCCGAACGACTTGGACTAGCGGGTGTCTCCTACGAGCAGTACTTC. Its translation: CSAERLGLAGVSYEQYF.

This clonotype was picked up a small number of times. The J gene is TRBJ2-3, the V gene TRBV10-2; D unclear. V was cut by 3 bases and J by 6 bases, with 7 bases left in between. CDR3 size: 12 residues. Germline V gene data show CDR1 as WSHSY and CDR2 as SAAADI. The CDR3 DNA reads TGCGCCAGCAGTGATATTCCGGATACGCAGTATTTT. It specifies CASSDIPDTQYF.

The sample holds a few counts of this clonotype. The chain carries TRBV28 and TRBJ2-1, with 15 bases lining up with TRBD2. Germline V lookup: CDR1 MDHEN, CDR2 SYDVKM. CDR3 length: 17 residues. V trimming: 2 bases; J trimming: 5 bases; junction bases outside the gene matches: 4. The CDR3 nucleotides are TGTGCCAGCAGTTTACGGACTAGCGGGGGGGATCACAATGAGCAGTTCTTC. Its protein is CASSLRTSGGDHNEQFF.

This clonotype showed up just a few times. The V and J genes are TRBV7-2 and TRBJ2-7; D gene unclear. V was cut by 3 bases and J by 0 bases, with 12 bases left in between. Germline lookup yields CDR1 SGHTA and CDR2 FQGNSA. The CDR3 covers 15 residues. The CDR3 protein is CASSLISTSSYEQYF. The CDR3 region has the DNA TGTGCCAGCAGCTTGATTAGCACAAGCTCCTACGAGCAGTACTTC.

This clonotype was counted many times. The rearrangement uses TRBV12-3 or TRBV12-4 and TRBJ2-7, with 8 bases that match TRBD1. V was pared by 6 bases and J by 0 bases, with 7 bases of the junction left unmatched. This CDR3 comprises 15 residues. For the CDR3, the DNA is TGTGCCAGCAGCCTAGGGACAGGTCTCTCCTACGAGCAGTACTTC. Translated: CASSLGTGLSYEQYF.

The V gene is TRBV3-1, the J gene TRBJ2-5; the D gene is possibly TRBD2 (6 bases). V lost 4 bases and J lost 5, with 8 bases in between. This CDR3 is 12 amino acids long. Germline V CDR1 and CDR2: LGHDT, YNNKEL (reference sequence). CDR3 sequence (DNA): TGTGCCAGCAGCCGACTAGGGGAGACCCAGTACTTC. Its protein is CASSRLGETQYF.

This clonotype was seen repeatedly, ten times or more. CDR3 DNA: TGCGCCACCCAGGCAATTTCCTCACCCCTCCACTTT. As protein: CATQAISSPLHF. The chain combines TRBV10-2 with TRBJ1-6; D is unresolved. V was pared by 10 bases and J by 10 bases, with 14 bases between. Germline-derived CDR1 and CDR2 are WSHSY and SAAADI. The length of the CDR3 is 12 residues.

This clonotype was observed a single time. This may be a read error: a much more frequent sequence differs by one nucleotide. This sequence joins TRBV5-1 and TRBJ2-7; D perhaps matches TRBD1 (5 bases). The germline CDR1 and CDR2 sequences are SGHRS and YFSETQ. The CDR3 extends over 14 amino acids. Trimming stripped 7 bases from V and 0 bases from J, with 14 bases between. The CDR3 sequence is CASQQVSSSYEQYF. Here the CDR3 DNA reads TGCGCCAGCCAACAGGTGTCGAGCTCCTACGAGCAGTACTTC.

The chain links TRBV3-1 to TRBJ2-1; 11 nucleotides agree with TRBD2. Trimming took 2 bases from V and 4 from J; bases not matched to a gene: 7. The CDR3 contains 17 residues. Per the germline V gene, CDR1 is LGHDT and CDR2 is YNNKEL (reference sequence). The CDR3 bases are TGTGCCAGCAGCCAACCACCTTTAGCGGGGGGGTACAATGAGCAGTTCTTC. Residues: CASSQPPLAGGYNEQFF.

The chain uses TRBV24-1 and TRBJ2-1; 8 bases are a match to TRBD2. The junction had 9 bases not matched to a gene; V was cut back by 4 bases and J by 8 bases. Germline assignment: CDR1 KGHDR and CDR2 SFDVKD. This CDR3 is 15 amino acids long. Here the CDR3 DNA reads TGTGCCACCAGTGACCCCGGGACTAGTCCCTATGAGCAGTTCTTC. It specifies CATSDPGTSPYEQFF.

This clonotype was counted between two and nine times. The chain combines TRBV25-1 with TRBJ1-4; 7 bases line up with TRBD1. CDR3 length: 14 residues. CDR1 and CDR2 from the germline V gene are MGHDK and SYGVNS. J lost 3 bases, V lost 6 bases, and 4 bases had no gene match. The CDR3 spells CASSRRGSNEKLFF. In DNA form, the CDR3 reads TGTGCCAGCAGCCGCAGGGGGTCTAATGAAAAACTGTTTTTT.

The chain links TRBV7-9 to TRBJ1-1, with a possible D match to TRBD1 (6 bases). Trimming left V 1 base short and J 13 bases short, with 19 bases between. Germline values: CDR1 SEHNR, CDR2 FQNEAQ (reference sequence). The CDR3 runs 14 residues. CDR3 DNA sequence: TGTGCCAGCAGCTTAGAAACCTTCCGGGACACTATTTTCTTT. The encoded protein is CASSLETFRDTIFF.